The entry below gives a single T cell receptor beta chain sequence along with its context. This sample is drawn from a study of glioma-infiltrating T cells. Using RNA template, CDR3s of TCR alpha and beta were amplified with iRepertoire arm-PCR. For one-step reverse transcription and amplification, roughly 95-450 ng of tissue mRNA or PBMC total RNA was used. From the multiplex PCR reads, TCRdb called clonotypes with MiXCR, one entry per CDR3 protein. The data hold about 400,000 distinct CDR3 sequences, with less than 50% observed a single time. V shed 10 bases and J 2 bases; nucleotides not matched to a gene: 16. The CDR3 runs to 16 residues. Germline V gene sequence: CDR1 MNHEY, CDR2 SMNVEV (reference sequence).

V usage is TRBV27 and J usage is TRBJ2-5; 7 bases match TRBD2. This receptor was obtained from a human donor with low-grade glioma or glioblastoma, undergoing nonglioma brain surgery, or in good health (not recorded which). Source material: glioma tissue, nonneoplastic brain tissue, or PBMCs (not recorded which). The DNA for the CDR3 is TGTGCCAATCAAAATACCCCGGGACTAAATCAAGAGACCCAGTACTTC. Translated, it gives CANQNTPGLNQETQYF.